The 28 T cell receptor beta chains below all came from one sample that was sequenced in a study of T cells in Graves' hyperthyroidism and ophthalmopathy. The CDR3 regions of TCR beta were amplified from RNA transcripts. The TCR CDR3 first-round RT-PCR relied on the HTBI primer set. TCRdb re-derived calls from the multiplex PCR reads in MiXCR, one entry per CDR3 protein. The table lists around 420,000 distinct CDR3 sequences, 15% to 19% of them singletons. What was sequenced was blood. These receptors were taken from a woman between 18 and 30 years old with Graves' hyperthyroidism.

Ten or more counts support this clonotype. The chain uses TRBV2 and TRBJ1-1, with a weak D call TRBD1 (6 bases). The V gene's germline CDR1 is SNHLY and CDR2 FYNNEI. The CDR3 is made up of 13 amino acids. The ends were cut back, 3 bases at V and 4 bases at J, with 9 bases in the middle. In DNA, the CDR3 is TGTGCCAGCAGTGAGGAGGGGGGCACTGAAGCTTTCTTT. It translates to CASSEEGGTEAFF.

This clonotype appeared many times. CDR3 bases: TGCGCCAGCAGCTTGGCCCTAACAGGGGAGCACGAGCAGTACTTC. It codes for CASSLALTGEHEQYF. This chain uses TRBV5-1 with TRBJ2-7; 7 bases map to TRBD1. V shed 0 bases and J 5 bases; nucleotides not matched to a gene: 8. This CDR3 spans 15 amino acids. Per the germline V gene, CDR1 is SGHRS and CDR2 is YFSETQ.

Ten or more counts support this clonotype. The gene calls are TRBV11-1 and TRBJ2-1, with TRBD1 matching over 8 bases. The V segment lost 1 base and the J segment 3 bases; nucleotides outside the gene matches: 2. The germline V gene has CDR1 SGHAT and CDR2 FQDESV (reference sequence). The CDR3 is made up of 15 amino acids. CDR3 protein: CASSLGQGIYNEQFF. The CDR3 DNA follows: TGTGCCAGCAGCTTAGGACAGGGGATCTACAATGAGCAGTTCTTC.

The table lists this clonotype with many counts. CDR3 DNA sequence: TGTGCCAGCTCACCAAAGATAGTCCTGGACACTGAAGCTTTCTTT. Residues: CASSPKIVLDTEAFF. This chain links TRBV18 with TRBJ1-1; the D is unclear. Trimming cost V 2 bases and J 3 bases, with 13 bases left between them. In germline, CDR1 is KGHSH, CDR2 LQKENI. The CDR3 totals 15 residues.

The CDR3 sequence: CASRREGQGAYEQYF. The CDR3 region has the DNA TGTGCCAGCAGGAGGGAGGGACAGGGGGCGTACGAGCAGTACTTC. The V call is TRBV2, the J call TRBJ2-7; 12 bases are shared with TRBD1. This CDR3 has 15 amino acids. V shed 6 bases and J 4 bases; nucleotides not matched to a gene: 7. Per germline, CDR1 SNHLY and CDR2 FYNNEI. The full variable domain, rest sourced from reference TRBV2 and TRBJ2-7, is EPEVTQTPSHQVTQMGQEVILRCVPISNHLYFYWYRQILGQKVEFLVSFYNNEISEKSEIFDDQFSVERPDGSNFTLKIRSTKLEDSAMYFCASRREGQGAYEQYFGPGTRLTVT.

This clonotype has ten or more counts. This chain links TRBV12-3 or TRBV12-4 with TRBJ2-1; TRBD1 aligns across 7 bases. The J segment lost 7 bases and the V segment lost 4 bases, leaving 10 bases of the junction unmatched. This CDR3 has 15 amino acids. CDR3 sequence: CASSSWAGGGNEQFF. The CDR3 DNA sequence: TGTGCCAGCAGTTCTTGGGCAGGGGGTGGGAATGAGCAGTTCTTC.

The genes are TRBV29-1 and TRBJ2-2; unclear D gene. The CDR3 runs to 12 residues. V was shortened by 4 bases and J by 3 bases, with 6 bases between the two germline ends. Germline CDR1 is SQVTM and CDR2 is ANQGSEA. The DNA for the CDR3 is TGCAGCGTTGGGCGGTACACCGGGGAGCTGTTTTTT. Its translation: CSVGRYTGELFF.

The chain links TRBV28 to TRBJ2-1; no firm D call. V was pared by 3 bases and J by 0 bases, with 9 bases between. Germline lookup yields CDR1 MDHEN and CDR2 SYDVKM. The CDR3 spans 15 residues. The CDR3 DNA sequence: TGTGCCAGCAGTTTTTCCCGGATCTCCTACAATGAGCAGTTCTTC. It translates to CASSFSRISYNEQFF.

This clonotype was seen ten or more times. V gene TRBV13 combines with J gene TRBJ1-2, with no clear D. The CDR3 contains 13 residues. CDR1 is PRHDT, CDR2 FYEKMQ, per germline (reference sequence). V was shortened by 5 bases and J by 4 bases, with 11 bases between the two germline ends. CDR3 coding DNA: TGTGCCAGCAGCCCTCGCAGCTTCTATGGCTACACCTTC. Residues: CASSPRSFYGYTF.

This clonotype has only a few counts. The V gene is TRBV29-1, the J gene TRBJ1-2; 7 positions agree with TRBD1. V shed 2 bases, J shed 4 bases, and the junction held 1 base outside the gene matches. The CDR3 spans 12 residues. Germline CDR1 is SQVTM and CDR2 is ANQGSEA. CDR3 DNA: TGCAGCGTTGAAAACAGGGGCTATGGCTACACCTTC. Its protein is CSVENRGYGYTF.

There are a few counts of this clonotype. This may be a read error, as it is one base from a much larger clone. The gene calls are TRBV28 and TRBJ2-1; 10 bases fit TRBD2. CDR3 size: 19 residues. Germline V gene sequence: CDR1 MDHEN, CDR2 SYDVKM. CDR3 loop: CASSLPRLAGVLSYNERFF. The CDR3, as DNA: TGTGCCAGCAGCCTCCCCAGGCTAGCGGGAGTCTTATCCTACAATGAGCGGTTCTTC.

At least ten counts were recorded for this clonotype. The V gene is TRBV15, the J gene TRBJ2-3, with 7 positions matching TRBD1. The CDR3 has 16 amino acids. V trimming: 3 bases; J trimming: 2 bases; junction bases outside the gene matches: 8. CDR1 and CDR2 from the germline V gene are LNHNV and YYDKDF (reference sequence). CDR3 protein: CATSRYTTGNTDTQYF. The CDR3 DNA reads TGTGCCACCAGCAGGTACACGACAGGGAACACAGATACGCAGTATTTT.

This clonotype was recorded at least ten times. The CDR3 nucleotides are TGTGCCAGCGGGGTGTGGCTAGCGGGATACAATGAGCAGTTCTTC. Amino acid sequence: CASGVWLAGYNEQFF. V usage is TRBV28 and J usage is TRBJ2-1; 9 bases fit TRBD2. Trimming at V came to 8 bases and at J to 4 bases, leaving 9 bases not matched to a gene. This CDR3 spans 15 amino acids. Germline CDR1 is MDHEN and CDR2 is SYDVKM. The full variable domain, completed using reference TRBV28 and TRBJ2-1, is DVKVTQSSRYLVKRTGEKVFLECVQDMDHENMFWYRQDPGLGLRLIYFSYDVKMKEKGDIPEGYSVSREKKERFSLILESASTNQTSMYLCASGVWLAGYNEQFFGPGTRLTVL.

As DNA, the CDR3 is TGTGCCAGCAGTTACTCCTCGCCATTCTACTTCGGACTGGCCAATGAGCAGTTCTTC. Amino acid sequence: CASSYSSPFYFGLANEQFF. This chain joins TRBV6-2 or TRBV6-3 and TRBJ2-1, with a tentative D call TRBD2 (5 bases). The CDR3 is made up of 19 amino acids. Germline V lookup: CDR1 MNHEY, CDR2 SVGEGT. V lost 0 bases to trimming and J lost 6 bases, with 24 bases between them.

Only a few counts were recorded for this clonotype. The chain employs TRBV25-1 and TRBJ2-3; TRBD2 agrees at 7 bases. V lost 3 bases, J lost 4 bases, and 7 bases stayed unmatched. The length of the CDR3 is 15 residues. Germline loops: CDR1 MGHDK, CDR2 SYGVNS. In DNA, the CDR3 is TGTGCCAGCAGTGACGGCGGGAGAGGGGCAGATACGCAGTATTTT. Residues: CASSDGGRGADTQYF.

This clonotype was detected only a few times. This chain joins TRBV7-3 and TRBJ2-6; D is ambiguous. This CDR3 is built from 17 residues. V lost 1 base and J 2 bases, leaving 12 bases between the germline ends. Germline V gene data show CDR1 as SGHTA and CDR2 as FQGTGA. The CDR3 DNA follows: TGTGCCAGCAGCTTAAGCGCCAGTCGAGCTGGGGCCAACGTCCTGACTTTC. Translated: CASSLSASRAGANVLTF.

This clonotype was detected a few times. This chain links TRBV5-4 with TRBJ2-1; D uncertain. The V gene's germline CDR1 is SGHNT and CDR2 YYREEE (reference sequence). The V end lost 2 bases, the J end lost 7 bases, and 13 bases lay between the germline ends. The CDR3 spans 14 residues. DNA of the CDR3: TGTGCCAGCAGCTTTACTACGGTCCCAAATGAGCAGTTCTTC. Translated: CASSFTTVPNEQFF.

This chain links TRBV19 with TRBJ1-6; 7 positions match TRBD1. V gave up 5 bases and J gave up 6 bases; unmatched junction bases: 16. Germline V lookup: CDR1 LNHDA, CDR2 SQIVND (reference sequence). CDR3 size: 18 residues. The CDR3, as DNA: TGTGCCAGTAGTTCCCCTCACAGGGGAGGATGGAGTAATTCACCCCTCCACTTT. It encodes CASSSPHRGGWSNSPLHF.

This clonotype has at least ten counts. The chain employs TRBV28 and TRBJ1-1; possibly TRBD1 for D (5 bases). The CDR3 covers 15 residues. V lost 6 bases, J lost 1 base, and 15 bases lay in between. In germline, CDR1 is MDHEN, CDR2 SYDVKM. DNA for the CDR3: TGTGCCAGCAGGCGGACATCCGCGAGGAACACTGAAGCTTTCTTT. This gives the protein CASRRTSARNTEAFF.

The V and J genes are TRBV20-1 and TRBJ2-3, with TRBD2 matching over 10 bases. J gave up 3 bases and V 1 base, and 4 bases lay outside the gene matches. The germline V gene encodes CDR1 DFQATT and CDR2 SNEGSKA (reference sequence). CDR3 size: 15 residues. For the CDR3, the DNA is TGCAGTGCTAGAGCTAGCGGGAGAGTGACAGATACGCAGTATTTT. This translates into CSARASGRVTDTQYF.

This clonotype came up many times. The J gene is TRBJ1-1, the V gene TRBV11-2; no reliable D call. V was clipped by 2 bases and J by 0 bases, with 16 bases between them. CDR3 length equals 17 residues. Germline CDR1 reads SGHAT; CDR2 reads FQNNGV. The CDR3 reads CASSLLRITTMNTEAFF. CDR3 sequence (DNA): TGTGCCAGCAGCTTACTCAGAATAACTACAATGAACACTGAAGCTTTCTTT.

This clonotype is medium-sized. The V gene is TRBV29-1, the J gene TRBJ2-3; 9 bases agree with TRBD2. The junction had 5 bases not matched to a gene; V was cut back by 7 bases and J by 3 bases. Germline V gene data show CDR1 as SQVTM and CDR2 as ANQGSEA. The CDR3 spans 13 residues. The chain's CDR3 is CSAYGLATDTQYF. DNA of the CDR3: TGCAGCGCCTATGGACTAGCGACAGATACGCAGTATTTT.

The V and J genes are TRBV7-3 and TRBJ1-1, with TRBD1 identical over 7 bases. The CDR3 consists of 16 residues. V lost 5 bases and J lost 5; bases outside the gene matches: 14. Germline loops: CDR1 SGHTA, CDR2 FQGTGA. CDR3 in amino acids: CASSPTGDPEITEAFF. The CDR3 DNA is TGTGCCAGCAGCCCCACAGGGGACCCAGAGATAACTGAAGCTTTCTTT.

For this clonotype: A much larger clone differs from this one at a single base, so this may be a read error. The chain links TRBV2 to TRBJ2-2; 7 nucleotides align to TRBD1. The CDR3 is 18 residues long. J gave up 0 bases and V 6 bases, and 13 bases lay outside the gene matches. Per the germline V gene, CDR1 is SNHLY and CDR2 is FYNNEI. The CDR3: CASSTSPSDRANTGELFF. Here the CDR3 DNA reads TGTGCCAGCAGCACCTCCCCCTCCGACAGGGCGAACACCGGGGAGCTGTTTTTT.

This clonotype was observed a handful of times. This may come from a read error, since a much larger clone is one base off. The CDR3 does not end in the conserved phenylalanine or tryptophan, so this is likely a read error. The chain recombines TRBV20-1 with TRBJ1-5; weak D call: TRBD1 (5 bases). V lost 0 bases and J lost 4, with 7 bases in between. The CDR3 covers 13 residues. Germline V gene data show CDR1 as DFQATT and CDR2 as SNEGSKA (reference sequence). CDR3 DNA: TGCAGTGCTAGAGAGGAGGGGAATCAGCCCCAGCATCTT. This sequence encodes CSAREEGNQPQHL.

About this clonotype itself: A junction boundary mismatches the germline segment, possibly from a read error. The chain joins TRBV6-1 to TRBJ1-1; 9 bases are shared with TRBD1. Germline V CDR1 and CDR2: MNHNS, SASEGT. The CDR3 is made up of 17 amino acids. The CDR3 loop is CASSRLPAGTGNTGAFF. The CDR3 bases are TGTGCCAGCAGTCGACTACCCGCGGGGACAGGGAACACTGGAGCTTTCTTT.

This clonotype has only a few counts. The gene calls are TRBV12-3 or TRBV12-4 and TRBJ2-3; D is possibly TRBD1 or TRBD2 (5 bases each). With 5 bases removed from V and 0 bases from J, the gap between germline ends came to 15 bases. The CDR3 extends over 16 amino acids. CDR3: CASSPGTHLSTDTQYF. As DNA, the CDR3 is TGTGCCAGCAGTCCGGGGACGCATCTAAGCACAGATACGCAGTATTTT.

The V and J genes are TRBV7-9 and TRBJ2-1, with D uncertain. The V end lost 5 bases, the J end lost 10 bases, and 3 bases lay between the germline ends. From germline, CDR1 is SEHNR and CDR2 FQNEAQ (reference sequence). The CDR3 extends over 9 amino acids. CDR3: CASSAEQFF. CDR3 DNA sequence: TGTGCCAGCAGCGCCGAGCAGTTCTTC. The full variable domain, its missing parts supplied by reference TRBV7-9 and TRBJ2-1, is DTGVSQNPRHKITKRGQNVTFRCDPISEHNRLYWYRQTLGQGPEFLTYFQNEAQLEKSRLLSDRFSAERPKGSFSTLEIQRTEQGDSAMYLCASSAEQFFGPGTRLTVL.